Below are 26 T cell receptor beta chains sequenced from a single sample in a study of response to subunit inactivated influenza vaccine. Using its own MiXCR run on the RT-PCR reads, TCRdb lists one record per CDR3 protein. In the table there are about 540,000 distinct CDR3 sequences, roughly 25% of which are singletons. This same sample was also part of a study on T cells expressing NK-cell markers. That work contributes: Beta-chain TCR cDNA was generated via 5'RACE template switching with UMIs.

Here the sequenced sample was CD4+ T cells sorted from PBMCs, taken approximately 13 days after vaccination. These receptors came from a man in his fifties who received an inactivated influenza vaccine.

The CDR3 spells CASSSVPGQGAPYNEQFF. Written as DNA, the CDR3 is TGTGCCAGCAGTTCCGTCCCGGGACAGGGGGCGCCCTACAATGAGCAGTTCTTC. The gene calls are TRBV28 and TRBJ2-1, with TRBD1 matching over 12 bases. Germline values: CDR1 MDHEN, CDR2 SYDVKM. V was pared by 4 bases and J by 2 bases, with 9 bases of the junction left unmatched. The CDR3 runs to 18 residues.

This clonotype was seen at least ten times. The chain carries TRBV25-1 and TRBJ2-3; D might be TRBD1 (6 bases). V was clipped by 1 base and J by 4 bases, with 9 bases between them. CDR1 and CDR2 (germline): MGHDK, SYGVNS. This CDR3 comprises 14 residues. The chain's CDR3 is CASSESRGADTQYF. The CDR3 DNA is TGTGCCAGCAGTGAATCCAGGGGAGCAGATACGCAGTATTTT.

This clonotype was picked up a small number of times. The chain has TRBV24-1 and TRBJ1-4, with D possibly being TRBD1 (6 bases). Germline lookup yields CDR1 KGHDR and CDR2 SFDVKD. CDR3 length: 15 amino acids. V lost 1 base to trimming and J lost 6 bases, with 11 bases between them. The CDR3 sequence: CATSDFPRGDEKLFF. Written as DNA, the CDR3 is TGTGCCACCAGTGATTTTCCCAGGGGAGATGAAAAACTGTTTTTT.

The J gene is TRBJ1-2, the V gene TRBV27; tentative D call: TRBD1 (6 bases). The germline V and J ends were trimmed by 2 bases and 0 bases, with 10 bases remaining between them. The germline V gene has CDR1 MNHEY and CDR2 SMNVEV (reference sequence). The CDR3 totals 15 residues. This CDR3 is CASSLTPGANYGYTF. Here the CDR3 DNA reads TGTGCCAGCAGTTTAACGCCAGGGGCTAACTATGGCTACACCTTC.

The V gene is TRBV3-1, the J gene TRBJ1-5, with D unresolved. Germline CDR1 is LGHDT and CDR2 is YNNKEL (reference sequence). Trimming left V 1 base short and J 5 bases short, with 6 bases between. The CDR3 runs 13 residues. CDR3 loop: CASSQAWDQPQHF. The CDR3 DNA reads as TGTGCCAGCAGCCAAGCCTGGGATCAGCCCCAGCATTTT.

This clonotype was seen more than once but under ten times. V and J are TRBV3-1 and TRBJ2-7, with unresolved D. The germline V gene encodes CDR1 LGHDT and CDR2 YNNKEL (reference sequence). CDR3 length equals 14 residues. V lost 0 bases and J lost 7, with 13 bases in between. CDR3 residues: CASSQETSLREQYF. The CDR3 bases are TGTGCCAGCAGCCAAGAGACTTCTCTACGGGAGCAGTACTTC.

The chain employs TRBV12-3 or TRBV12-4 and TRBJ2-3; TRBD2 might be the D (6 bases). V was pared by 3 bases and J by 3 bases, with 13 bases between. This CDR3 is built from 15 residues. Here the CDR3 DNA reads TGTGCCAGCAGTTTTTGGGGGGTGGGTACAGATACGCAGTATTTT. It is translated as CASSFWGVGTDTQYF.

This clonotype turned up a few times. The chain links TRBV29-1 to TRBJ2-1; a weak D match, TRBD2 (6 bases). This CDR3 comprises 16 residues. Trimming removed 4 bases at V and 0 bases at J, with 16 bases between. Per the germline V gene, CDR1 is SQVTM and CDR2 is ANQGSEA. In DNA, the CDR3 is TGCAGCGTTGGGGGCCTCGGGAGAGCCTCCTACAATGAGCAGTTCTTC. It specifies CSVGGLGRASYNEQFF.

This clonotype was seen only a few times. The CDR3 loop reads CSAGTSGNEQFF. CDR3 nucleotide sequence: TGCAGCGCCGGGACTAGCGGGAATGAGCAGTTCTTC. V is TRBV29-1 and J is TRBJ2-1, with 12 bases lining up with TRBD2. The germline gives CDR1 SQVTM, CDR2 ANQGSEA. The CDR3 is 12 amino acids. Losses at the gene ends were 7 bases for V and 7 bases for J; bases not matched to a gene: 2.

The rearrangement links TRBV24-1 to TRBJ2-5; no definite D call. V dropped 3 bases and J dropped 4 bases, with 20 bases sitting between them. The length of the CDR3 is 17 residues. Germline CDR1 reads KGHDR; CDR2 reads SFDVKD. The CDR3 here is CATSDARSPGRVETQYF. Here the CDR3 DNA reads TGTGCCACCAGTGATGCCCGAAGTCCAGGACGAGTAGAGACCCAGTACTTC.

The genes are TRBV28 and TRBJ1-6; TRBD1 aligns across 7 bases. The germline gives CDR1 MDHEN, CDR2 SYDVKM. This CDR3 is built from 13 residues. With 5 bases clipped from V and 7 bases from J, the junction kept 2 bases outside the gene matches. The DNA of the CDR3 is TGTGCCAGCAGTCCGACAGGGAATTCACCCCTCCACTTT. Translated, it gives CASSPTGNSPLHF.

The chain links TRBV7-2 to TRBJ2-7; D is possibly TRBD2 (6 bases). Germline loops: CDR1 SGHTA, CDR2 FQGNSA. The V end was cut by 3 bases, the J end by 3 bases, with 12 bases between. This CDR3 spans 14 amino acids. CDR3 DNA: TGTGCCAGCAGCTTCGTTGGGGGGAGCTACGAGCAGTACTTC. Protein: CASSFVGGSYEQYF.

This clonotype has only a few counts. The chain uses TRBV3-1 and TRBJ2-5; 7 bases are shared with TRBD2. Per the germline V gene, CDR1 is LGHDT and CDR2 is YNNKEL (reference sequence). CDR3 length: 14 amino acids. With V trimmed by 2 bases and J by 2 bases, 2 bases remained unmatched. For the CDR3, the DNA is TGTGCCAGCAGCCAACTAGCGGTACAAGAGACCCAGTACTTC. Protein product: CASSQLAVQETQYF.

A few counts support this clonotype. This chain links TRBV18 with TRBJ2-1; D gene ambiguous. The germline gives CDR1 KGHSH, CDR2 LQKENI. Trimming pared 5 bases from V and 5 bases from J, leaving 10 bases between. The length of the CDR3 is 13 residues. The DNA for the CDR3 is TGTGCCAGCTCATTAACTCAAAACAATGAGCAGTTCTTC. This codes for CASSLTQNNEQFF.

Only one count was recorded for this clonotype. The V call is TRBV18, the J call TRBJ1-2; a weak D match, TRBD1 (6 bases). The V end lost 3 bases, the J end lost 2 bases, and 13 bases lay between the germline ends. CDR1 is KGHSH and CDR2 is LQKENI in the germline V gene. The CDR3 is made up of 15 amino acids. CDR3 coding DNA: TGTGCCAGCTCACCTGGAAACAGGGCGAACTATGGCTACACCTTC. It encodes CASSPGNRANYGYTF.

J is TRBJ1-6 and V is TRBV9, with 7 bases identical to TRBD1. The V segment lost 3 bases and the J segment 6 bases; nucleotides outside the gene matches: 15. The germline V gene has CDR1 SGDLS and CDR2 YYNGEE. The CDR3 is 18 residues long. The CDR3 region is CASSGGRGDRLINSPLHF. CDR3 DNA sequence: TGTGCCAGCAGCGGAGGGCGTGGGGACAGACTTATTAATTCACCCCTCCACTTT.

This clonotype was observed a handful of times. The CDR3 sequence is CASSQGGSGGAGIQYF. For the CDR3, the DNA is TGTGCCAGCAGCCAAGGAGGTAGCGGGGGGGCAGGGATTCAGTACTTC. The V and J genes are TRBV4-2 and TRBJ2-4; the match to TRBD2 covers 11 bases. The CDR3 length is 16 residues. CDR1 and CDR2 (germline): LGHNA, YNFKEQ. J was trimmed by 10 bases and V by 1 base; bases with no gene match: 9.

This clonotype was counted between two and nine times. The CDR3 sequence is CASSERGTASYEQYF. CDR3 in DNA: TGTGCCAGCAGCGAACGCGGGACCGCATCCTACGAGCAGTACTTC. This chain links TRBV3-1 with TRBJ2-7, with D tentatively TRBD2 (6 bases). Trimming cost V 5 bases and J 1 base, with 15 bases left between them. This CDR3 comprises 15 residues. CDR1 is LGHDT, CDR2 YNNKEL, per germline (reference sequence).

In this sample, this clonotype turned up a few times. J is TRBJ2-3 and V is TRBV28; D tentatively reads TRBD1 or TRBD2 (5 bases each). The CDR3 covers 13 residues. Trimming stripped 6 bases from V and 1 base from J, with 8 bases between. Germline-derived CDR1 and CDR2 are MDHEN and SYDVKM. This CDR3 reads CASSRDGTDTQYF. The CDR3 DNA is TGTGCCAGCAGCAGGGACGGCACAGATACGCAGTATTTT.

The gene calls are TRBV7-6 and TRBJ2-1, with 7 bases identical to TRBD2. CDR3 length: 15 residues. Germline V gene lookup returns CDR1 SGHVS and CDR2 FNYEAQ. V was pared by 0 bases and J by 8 bases, with 7 bases of the junction left unmatched. DNA for the CDR3: TGTGCCAGCAGCTTAGCGGGAGGGCCAGGCGATGAGCAGTTCTTC. Translation: CASSLAGGPGDEQFF.

The V gene is TRBV6-5, the J gene TRBJ2-1, with TRBD2 as a possible D gene (5 bases). Trimming removed 4 bases at V and 3 bases at J, with 19 bases between. CDR1 and CDR2 from the germline V gene are MNHEY and SVGAGI. The CDR3 loop spans 17 amino acids. CDR3 sequence reads: CASSWRRPLTIYNEQFF. CDR3 sequence (DNA): TGTGCCAGCAGTTGGAGGAGACCCTTGACTATCTACAATGAGCAGTTCTTC.

The genes are TRBV3-1 and TRBJ2-7, with TRBD1 as a possible D gene (6 bases). The CDR3 runs to 15 residues. CDR1 is LGHDT and CDR2 is YNNKEL in the germline V gene (reference sequence). With 0 bases removed from V and 2 bases from J, the gap between germline ends came to 11 bases. The CDR3 bases are TGTGCCAGCAGCCAAGATCGGACAGAGACCTACGAGCAGTACTTC. Protein sequence: CASSQDRTETYEQYF.

The CDR3 sequence is CASRRGAGWGTDTQYF. CDR3 DNA sequence: TGTGCCAGCCGGAGAGGAGCGGGATGGGGCACAGATACGCAGTATTTT. The chain joins TRBV12-3 or TRBV12-4 to TRBJ2-3; 7 nucleotides match TRBD2. After removal of 8 bases from V and 1 base from J, the junction contained 12 bases not matched to a gene. The CDR3 totals 16 residues.

There are many counts of this clonotype. This chain links TRBV5-6 with TRBJ2-1, with TRBD2 as a possible D gene (5 bases). Between the trimmed V and J ends, which lost 0 bases and 9 bases, there was a span of 13 bases. The V gene's germline CDR1 is SGHDT and CDR2 YYEEEE. CDR3 length: 14 amino acids. CDR3 DNA: TGTGCCAGCAGCTTGGGACTATCATCTGGTGAGCAGTTCTTC. Translated, it gives CASSLGLSSGEQFF.

This clonotype turned up a few times. This chain uses TRBV6-1 with TRBJ2-3; 12 bases map to TRBD1. This CDR3 is 17 amino acids long. From germline, CDR1 is MNHNS and CDR2 SASEGT. The ends lost 8 bases at V and 3 bases at J; junction bases unmatched: 12. The CDR3 nucleotides are TGTGCCAGCTCCTACTCCGGGACAGGGGGCAGGACAGATACGCAGTATTTT. This sequence encodes CASSYSGTGGRTDTQYF.

This rearrangement joins TRBV11-1 to TRBJ2-3; no firm D call. The V and J ends lost 5 bases and 1 base respectively, with 13 bases between them. This CDR3 contains 15 residues. CDR1 and CDR2 from the germline V gene are SGHAT and FQDESV (reference sequence). The CDR3 region is CASSAAWGGTDTQYF. The CDR3 DNA is TGTGCCAGCAGCGCCGCCTGGGGTGGCACAGATACGCAGTATTTT.